This T cell receptor beta chain was recovered during a study of OX40 agonist ivuxolimab in advanced cancers. Overall study context: Ivuxolimab is a fully human IgG2 antibody that activates OX40 (CD134). Among those enrolled, mean age was roughly 62 years (range about 23 to 80) and about 79% were male. Broader study findings: More expanded clones were seen, on average, in CD8+ T cells than in CD4+. With doses of 0.1 to 3.0 mg/kg, CD4+ and CD8+ blood T cells had undergone clonal expansion by week 6.

The germline gives CDR1 SGHNT, CDR2 YENEEA. Between the trimmed V and J ends, which lost 7 bases and 2 bases, there was a span of 9 bases. The CDR3 runs 13 residues. This clone showed up just a few times. Its antigen is not known. Assay: immunoSEQ multiplex PCR; the TCRdb copy retains only in-frame clones and omits some. In the table there are approximately 100,000 clones, around 91% of which are singletons. The specimen was CD4+ or CD8+ T cells sorted from blood, collected in a trial of the OX40 agonist ivuxolimab. The chain carries TRBV11-3 and TRBJ1-3; possible D gene TRBD1, 5 bases. The TCR comes from an adult with an advanced solid tumor such as melanoma, head and neck, liver or kidney cancer. The CDR3 loop is CASTRETGNTIYF. The CDR3 DNA reads TGTGCCAGCACCAGGGAGACTGGAAACACCATATATTTT. Using reference TRBV11-3 and TRBJ1-3 for the parts outside the CDR3, the full variable domain is EAGVVQSPRYKIIEKKQPVAFWCNPISGHNTLYWYLQNLGQGPELLIRYENEEAVDDSQLPKDRFSAERLKGVDSTLKIQPAELGDSAVYLCASTRETGNTIYFGEGSWLTVV.